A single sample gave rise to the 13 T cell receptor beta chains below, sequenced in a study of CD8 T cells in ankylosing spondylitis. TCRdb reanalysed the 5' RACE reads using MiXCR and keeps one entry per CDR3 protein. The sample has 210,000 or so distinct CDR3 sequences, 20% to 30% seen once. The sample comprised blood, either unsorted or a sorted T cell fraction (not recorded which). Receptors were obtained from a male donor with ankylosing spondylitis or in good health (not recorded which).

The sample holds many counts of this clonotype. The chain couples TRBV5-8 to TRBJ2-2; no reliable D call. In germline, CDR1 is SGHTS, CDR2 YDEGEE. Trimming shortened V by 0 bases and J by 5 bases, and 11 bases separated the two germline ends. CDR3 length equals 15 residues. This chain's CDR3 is CASSLAQKKTGELFF. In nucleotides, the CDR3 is TGTGCCAGCAGCTTGGCACAGAAAAAAACCGGGGAGCTGTTTTTT.

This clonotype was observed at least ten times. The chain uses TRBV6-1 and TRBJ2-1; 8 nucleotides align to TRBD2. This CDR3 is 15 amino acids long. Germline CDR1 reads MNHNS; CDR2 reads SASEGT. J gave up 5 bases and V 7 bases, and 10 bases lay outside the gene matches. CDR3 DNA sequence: TGTGCCAGCAAGCCCAAAGTAGCGGGAAACAATGAGCAGTTCTTC. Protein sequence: CASKPKVAGNNEQFF.

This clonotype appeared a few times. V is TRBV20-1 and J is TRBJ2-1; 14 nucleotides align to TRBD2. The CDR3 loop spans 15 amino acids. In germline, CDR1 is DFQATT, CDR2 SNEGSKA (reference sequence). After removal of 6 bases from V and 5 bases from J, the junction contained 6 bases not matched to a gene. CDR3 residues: CSAPTSGRGDNEQFF. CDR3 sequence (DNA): TGCAGTGCGCCGACTAGCGGGAGGGGAGACAATGAGCAGTTCTTC.

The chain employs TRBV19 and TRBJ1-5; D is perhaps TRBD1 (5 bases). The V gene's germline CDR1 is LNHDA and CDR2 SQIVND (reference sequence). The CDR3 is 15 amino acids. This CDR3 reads CGSNYGRGLNQPQHF. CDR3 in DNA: TGTGGGAGTAATTACGGAAGGGGCCTGAATCAGCCCCAGCATTTT.

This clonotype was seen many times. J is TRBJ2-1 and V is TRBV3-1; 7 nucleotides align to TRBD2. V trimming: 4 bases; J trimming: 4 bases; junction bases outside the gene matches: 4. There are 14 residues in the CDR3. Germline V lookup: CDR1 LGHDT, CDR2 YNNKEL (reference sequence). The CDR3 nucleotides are TGTGCCAGCAGCCGAGGACTAGAATACAATGAGCAGTTCTTC. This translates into CASSRGLEYNEQFF.

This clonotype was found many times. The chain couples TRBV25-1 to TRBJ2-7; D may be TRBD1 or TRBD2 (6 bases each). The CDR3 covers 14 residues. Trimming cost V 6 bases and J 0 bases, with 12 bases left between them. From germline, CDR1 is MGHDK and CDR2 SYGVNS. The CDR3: CASSEGGTSYEQYF. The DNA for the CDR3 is TGTGCCAGCAGCGAGGGGGGAACCTCCTACGAGCAGTACTTC.

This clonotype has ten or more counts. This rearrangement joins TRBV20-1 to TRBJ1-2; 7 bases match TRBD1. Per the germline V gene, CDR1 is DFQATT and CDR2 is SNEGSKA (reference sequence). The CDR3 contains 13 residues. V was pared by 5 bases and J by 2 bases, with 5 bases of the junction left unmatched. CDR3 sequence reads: CSAPRGQNYGYTF. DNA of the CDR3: TGCAGTGCTCCGAGGGGACAGAACTATGGCTACACCTTC.

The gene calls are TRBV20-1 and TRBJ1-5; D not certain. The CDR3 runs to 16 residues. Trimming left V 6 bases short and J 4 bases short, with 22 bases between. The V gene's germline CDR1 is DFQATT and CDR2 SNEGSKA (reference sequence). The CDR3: CSASNLRLGGNQPQHF. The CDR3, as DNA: TGCAGTGCCTCTAACCTTCGGCTGGGAGGGAATCAGCCCCAGCATTTT.

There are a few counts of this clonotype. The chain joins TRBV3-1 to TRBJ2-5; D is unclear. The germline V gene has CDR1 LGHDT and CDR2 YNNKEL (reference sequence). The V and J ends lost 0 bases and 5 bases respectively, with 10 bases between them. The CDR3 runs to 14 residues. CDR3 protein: CASSQDLVGETQYF. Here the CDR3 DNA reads TGTGCCAGCAGCCAAGATTTGGTCGGGGAGACCCAGTACTTC.

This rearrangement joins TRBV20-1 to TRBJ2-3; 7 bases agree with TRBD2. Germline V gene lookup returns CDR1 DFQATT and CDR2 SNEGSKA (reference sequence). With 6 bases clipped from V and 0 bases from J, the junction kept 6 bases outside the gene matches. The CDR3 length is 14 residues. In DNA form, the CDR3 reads TGCAGTGCGACCCTAGCGGATAGCACAGATACGCAGTATTTT. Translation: CSATLADSTDTQYF.

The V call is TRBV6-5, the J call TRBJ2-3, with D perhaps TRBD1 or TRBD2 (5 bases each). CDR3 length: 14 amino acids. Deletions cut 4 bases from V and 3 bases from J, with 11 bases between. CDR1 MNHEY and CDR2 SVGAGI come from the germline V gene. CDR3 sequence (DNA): TGTGCCAGCAGTTCCTTGGGGGATACAGATACGCAGTATTTT. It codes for CASSSLGDTDTQYF.

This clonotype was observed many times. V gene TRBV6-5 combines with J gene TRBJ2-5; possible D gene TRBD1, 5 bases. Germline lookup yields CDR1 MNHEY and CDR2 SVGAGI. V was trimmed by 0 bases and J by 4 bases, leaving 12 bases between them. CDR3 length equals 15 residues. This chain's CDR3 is CASSYSIRRVETQYF. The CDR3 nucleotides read TGTGCCAGCAGTTACTCGATACGCAGGGTAGAGACCCAGTACTTC.

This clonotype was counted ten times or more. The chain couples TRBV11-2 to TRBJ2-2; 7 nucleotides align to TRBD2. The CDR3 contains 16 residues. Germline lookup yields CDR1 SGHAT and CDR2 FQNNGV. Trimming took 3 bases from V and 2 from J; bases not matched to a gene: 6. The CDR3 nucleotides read TGTGCCAGCAGCTTCGCACCGGGAGGCAACACCGGGGAGCTGTTTTTT. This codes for CASSFAPGGNTGELFF.